This TCR beta chain is from a study of cytomegalovirus exposure and HLA in healthy donors. In the PCR, 60 Vbeta and 13 Jbeta primers were used. Sequenced by immunoSEQ multiplex PCR; TCRdb stores in-frame clones only, minus some. Of about 180,000 clones listed, 65% to 80% are singletons. V lost 7 bases to trimming and J lost 3 bases; unmatched junction nucleotides: 3. The germline CDR1 and CDR2 sequences are MNHNS and SASEGT. This CDR3 contains 13 residues. The rearrangement links TRBV6-1 to TRBJ1-5, with 7 bases that match TRBD1. This TCR came from a woman aged 25 to 39 in good health and CMV-seropositive. Source material: PBMCs. Here the CDR3 DNA reads TGTGCCAGCATGGGACAGAACAATCAGCCCCAGCATTTT. It encodes CASMGQNNQPQHF.